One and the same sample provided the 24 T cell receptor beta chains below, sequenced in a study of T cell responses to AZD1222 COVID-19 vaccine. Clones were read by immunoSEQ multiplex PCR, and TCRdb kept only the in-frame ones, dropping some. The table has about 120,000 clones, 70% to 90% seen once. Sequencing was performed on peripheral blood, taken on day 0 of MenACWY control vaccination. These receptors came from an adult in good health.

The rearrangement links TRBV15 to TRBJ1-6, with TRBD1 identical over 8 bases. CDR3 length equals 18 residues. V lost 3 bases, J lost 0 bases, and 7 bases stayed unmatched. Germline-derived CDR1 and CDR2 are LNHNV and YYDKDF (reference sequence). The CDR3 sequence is CATSSSRTGSSYNSPLHF. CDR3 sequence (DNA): TGTGCCACCAGCAGCAGCCGGACAGGGAGCTCCTATAATTCACCCCTCCACTTT.

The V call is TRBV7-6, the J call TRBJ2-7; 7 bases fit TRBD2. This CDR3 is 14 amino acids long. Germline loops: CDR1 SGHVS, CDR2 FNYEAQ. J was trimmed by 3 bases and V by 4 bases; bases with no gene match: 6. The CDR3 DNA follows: TGTGCCAGCAGCTCCACGTGGGGGGGCTACGAGCAGTACTTC. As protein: CASSSTWGGYEQYF.

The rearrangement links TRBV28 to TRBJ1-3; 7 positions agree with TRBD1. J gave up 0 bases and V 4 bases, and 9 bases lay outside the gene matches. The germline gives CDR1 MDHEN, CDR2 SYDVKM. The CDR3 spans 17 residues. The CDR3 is CASSSLPGTASGNTIYF. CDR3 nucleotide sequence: TGTGCCAGCAGTTCCTTACCCGGGACAGCCTCTGGAAACACCATATATTTT.

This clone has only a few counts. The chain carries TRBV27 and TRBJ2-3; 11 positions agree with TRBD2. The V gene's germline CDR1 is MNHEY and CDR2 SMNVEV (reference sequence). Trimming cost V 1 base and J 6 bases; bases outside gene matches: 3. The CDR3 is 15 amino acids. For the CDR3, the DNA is TGTGCCAGCAGTTTATACGGGACTAGCGGCGATACGCAGTATTTT. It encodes CASSLYGTSGDTQYF.

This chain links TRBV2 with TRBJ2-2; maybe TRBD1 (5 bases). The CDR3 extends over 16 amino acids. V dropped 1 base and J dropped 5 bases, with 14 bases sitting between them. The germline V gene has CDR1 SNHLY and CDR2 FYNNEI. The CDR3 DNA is TGTGCCAGCAGTGAAGAGAGGAGCAGGGTTACCGGGGAGCTGTTTTTT. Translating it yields CASSEERSRVTGELFF.

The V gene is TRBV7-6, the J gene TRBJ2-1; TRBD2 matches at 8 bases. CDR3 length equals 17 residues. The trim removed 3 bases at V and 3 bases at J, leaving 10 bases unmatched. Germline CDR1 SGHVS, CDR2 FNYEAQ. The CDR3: CASSLSLGLASYNEQFF. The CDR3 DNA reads TGTGCCAGCAGCTTGAGTTTAGGACTAGCAAGCTACAATGAGCAGTTCTTC.

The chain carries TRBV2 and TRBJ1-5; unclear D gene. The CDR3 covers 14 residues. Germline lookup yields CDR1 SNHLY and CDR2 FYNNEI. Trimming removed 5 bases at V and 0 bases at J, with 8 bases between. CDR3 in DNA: TGTGCCAGCAGTAACGACCATAGCAATCAGCCCCAGCATTTT. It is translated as CASSNDHSNQPQHF. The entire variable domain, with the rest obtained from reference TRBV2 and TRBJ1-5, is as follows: EPEVTQTPSHQVTQMGQEVILRCVPISNHLYFYWYRQILGQKVEFLVSFYNNEISEKSEIFDDQFSVERPDGSNFTLKIRSTKLEDSAMYFCASSNDHSNQPQHFGDGTRLSIL.

Here the CDR3 reads CASSELDRENEKLFF. In DNA form, the CDR3 reads TGTGCCAGCAGTGAATTGGACCGAGAAAATGAAAAACTGTTTTTT. The rearrangement uses TRBV25-1 and TRBJ1-4; D remains unclear. Germline V gene sequence: CDR1 MGHDK, CDR2 SYGVNS. CDR3 length equals 15 residues. Deletions cut 1 base from V and 5 bases from J, with 11 bases between. Variable domain in full (rest from reference TRBV25-1 and TRBJ1-4): EADIYQTPRYLVIGTGKKITLECSQTMGHDKMYWYQQDPGMELHLIHYSYGVNSTEKGDLSSESTVSRIRTEHFPLTLESARPSHTSQYLCASSELDRENEKLFFGSGTQLSVL.

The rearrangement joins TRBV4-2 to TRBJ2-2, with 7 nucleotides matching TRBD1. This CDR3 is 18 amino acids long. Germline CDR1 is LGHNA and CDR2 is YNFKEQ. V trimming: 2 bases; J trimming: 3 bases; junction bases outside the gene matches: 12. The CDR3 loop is CASSQKLTGALYTGELFF. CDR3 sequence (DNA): TGTGCCAGCAGCCAAAAACTAACAGGGGCGCTGTACACCGGGGAGCTGTTTTTT.

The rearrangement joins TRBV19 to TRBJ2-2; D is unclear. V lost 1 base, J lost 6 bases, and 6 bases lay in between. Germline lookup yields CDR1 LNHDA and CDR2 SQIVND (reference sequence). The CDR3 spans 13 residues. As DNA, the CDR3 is TGTGCCAGTAGTATAGCTAGGGCCGGGGAGCTGTTTTTT. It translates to CASSIARAGELFF. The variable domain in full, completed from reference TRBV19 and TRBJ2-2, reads DGGITQSPKYLFRKEGQNVTLSCEQNLNHDAMYWYRQDPGQGLRLIYYSQIVNDFQKGDIAEGYSVSREKKESFPLTVTSAQKNPTAFYLCASSIARAGELFFGEGSRLTVL.

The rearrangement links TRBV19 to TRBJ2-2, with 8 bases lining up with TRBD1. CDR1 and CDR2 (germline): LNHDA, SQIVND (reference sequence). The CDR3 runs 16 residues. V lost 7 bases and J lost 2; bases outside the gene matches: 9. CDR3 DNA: TGTGCCAGTAAAGACAGGGGCGGTCACAACACCGGGGAGCTGTTTTTT. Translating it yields CASKDRGGHNTGELFF. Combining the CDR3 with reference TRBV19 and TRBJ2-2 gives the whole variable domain DGGITQSPKYLFRKEGQNVTLSCEQNLNHDAMYWYRQDPGQGLRLIYYSQIVNDFQKGDIAEGYSVSREKKESFPLTVTSAQKNPTAFYLCASKDRGGHNTGELFFGEGSRLTVL.

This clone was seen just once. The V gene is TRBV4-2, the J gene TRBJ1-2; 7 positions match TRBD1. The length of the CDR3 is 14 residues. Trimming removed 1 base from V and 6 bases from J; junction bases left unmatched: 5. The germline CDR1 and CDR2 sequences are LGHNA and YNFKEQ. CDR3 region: CASSQARGLDGYTF. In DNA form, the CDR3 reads TGTGCCAGCAGCCAAGCTAGGGGGCTGGATGGCTACACCTTC.

The CDR3 reads CASSSSGGNGYTF. Written as DNA, the CDR3 is TGTGCCAGCAGCTCCTCAGGGGGGAATGGCTACACCTTC. V is TRBV7-9 and J is TRBJ1-2; 7 positions agree with TRBD1. Germline loops: CDR1 SEHNR, CDR2 FQNEAQ (reference sequence). V dropped 4 bases and J dropped 6; count of bases not matched to a gene: 5. The CDR3 spans 13 residues.

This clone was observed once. The CDR3 DNA is TGTGCCACCAGTGATTTTAGAGGAGAGACCCAGTACTTC. Encoded protein: CATSDFRGETQYF. The chain recombines TRBV24-1 with TRBJ2-5; no definite D call. Germline CDR1 is KGHDR and CDR2 is SFDVKD. The CDR3 is 13 residues long. The V end was cut by 1 base, the J end by 4 bases, with 6 bases between.

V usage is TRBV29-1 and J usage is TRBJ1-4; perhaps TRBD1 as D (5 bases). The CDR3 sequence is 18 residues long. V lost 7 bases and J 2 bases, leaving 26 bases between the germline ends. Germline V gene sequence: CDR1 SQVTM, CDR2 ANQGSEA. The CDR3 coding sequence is TGCAGCGCCAGGCTCCAAGGGGCTTACGCAGCGACTAATGAAAAACTGTTTTTT. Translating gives CSARLQGAYAATNEKLFF.

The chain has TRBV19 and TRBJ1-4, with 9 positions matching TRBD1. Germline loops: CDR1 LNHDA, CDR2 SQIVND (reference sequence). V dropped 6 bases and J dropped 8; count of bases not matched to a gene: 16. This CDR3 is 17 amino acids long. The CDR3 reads CASSAGTGLPMQEKLFF. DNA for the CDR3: TGTGCCAGTAGCGCCGGGACAGGGTTGCCCATGCAGGAAAAACTGTTTTTT.

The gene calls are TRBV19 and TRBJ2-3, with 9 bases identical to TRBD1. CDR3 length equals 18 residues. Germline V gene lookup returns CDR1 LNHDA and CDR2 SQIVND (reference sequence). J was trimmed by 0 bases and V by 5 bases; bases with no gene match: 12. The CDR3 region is CASSSTGTGFSSTDTQYF. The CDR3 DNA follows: TGTGCCAGTAGTTCCACCGGGACAGGGTTTTCTAGCACAGATACGCAGTATTTT.

The DNA for the CDR3 is TGTGCCAGCAGCCCGGGACTAGCTGAAGAGACCCAGTACTTC. The encoded protein is CASSPGLAEETQYF. The chain combines TRBV5-4 with TRBJ2-5; 9 bases align to TRBD2. Germline V gene data show CDR1 as SGHNT and CDR2 as YYREEE (reference sequence). V lost 4 bases to trimming and J lost 3 bases; unmatched junction nucleotides: 4. The CDR3 totals 14 residues. Variable domain in full (rest from reference TRBV5-4 and TRBJ2-5): ETGVTQSPTHLIKTRGQQVTLRCSSQSGHNTVSWYQQALGQGPQFIFQYYREEENGRGNFPPRFSGLQFPNYSSELNVNALELDDSALYLCASSPGLAEETQYFGPGTRLLVL.

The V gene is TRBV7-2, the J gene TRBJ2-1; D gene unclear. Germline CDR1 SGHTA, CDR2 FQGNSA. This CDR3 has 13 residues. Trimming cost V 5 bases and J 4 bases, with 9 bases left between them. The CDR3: CASSPFGYNEQFF. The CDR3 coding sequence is TGTGCCAGCAGCCCGTTTGGATACAATGAGCAGTTCTTC.

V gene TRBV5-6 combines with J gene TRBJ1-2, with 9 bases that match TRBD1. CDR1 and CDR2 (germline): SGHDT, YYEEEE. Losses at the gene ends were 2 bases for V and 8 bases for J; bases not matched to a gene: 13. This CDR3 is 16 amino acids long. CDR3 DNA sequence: TGTGCCAGCAGCTTACTTGGGACAGGGTACACTGGGGGCTACACCTTC. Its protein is CASSLLGTGYTGGYTF.

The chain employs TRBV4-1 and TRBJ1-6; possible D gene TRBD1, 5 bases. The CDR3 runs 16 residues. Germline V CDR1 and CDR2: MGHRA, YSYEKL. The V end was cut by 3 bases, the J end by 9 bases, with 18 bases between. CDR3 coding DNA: TGCGCCAGCAGCCAGGGGACTAGGGCAGGCTCTTCACCCCTCCACTTT. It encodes CASSQGTRAGSSPLHF.

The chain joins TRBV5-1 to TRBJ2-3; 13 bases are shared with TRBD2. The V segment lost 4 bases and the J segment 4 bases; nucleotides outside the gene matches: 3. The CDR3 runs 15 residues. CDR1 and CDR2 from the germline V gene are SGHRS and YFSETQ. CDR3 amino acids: CASSPGTSGADTQYF. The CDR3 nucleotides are TGCGCCAGCAGCCCCGGGACTAGCGGGGCAGATACGCAGTATTTT.

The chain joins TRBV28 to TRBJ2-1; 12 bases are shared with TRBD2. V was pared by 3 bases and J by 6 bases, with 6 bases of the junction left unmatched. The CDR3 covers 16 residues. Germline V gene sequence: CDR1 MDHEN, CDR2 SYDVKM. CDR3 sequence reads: CASSFFLAGGPNEQFF. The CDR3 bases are TGTGCCAGCAGTTTTTTCCTAGCGGGGGGGCCCAATGAGCAGTTCTTC.

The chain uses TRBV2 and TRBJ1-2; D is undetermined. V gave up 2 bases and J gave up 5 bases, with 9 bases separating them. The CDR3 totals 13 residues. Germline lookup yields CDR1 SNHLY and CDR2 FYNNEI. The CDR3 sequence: CASSEWGRYGYTF. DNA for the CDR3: TGTGCCAGCAGTGAATGGGGTCGATATGGCTACACCTTC. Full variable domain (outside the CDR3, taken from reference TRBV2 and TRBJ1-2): EPEVTQTPSHQVTQMGQEVILRCVPISNHLYFYWYRQILGQKVEFLVSFYNNEISEKSEIFDDQFSVERPDGSNFTLKIRSTKLEDSAMYFCASSEWGRYGYTFGSGTRLTVV.